The entry that follows covers one T cell receptor beta chain sequence. Antigen specificity is unknown. The data were taken from a study of cytomegalovirus exposure and HLA in healthy donors. Germline CDR1 LGHNA, CDR2 YNFKEQ. V lost 4 bases and J 0 bases, leaving 23 bases between the germline ends. The CDR3 is made up of 19 amino acids. Donors sampled were nominally healthy, though unrecorded immune exposures were likely. Study results and caveats: Association of roughly 17,000 TCR beta sequences with HLA alleles was found at 0.05 false discovery rate in a later analysis. Accurate HLA-A and HLA-B prediction from TCR beta sequences was reported for most subjects.

The PCR made use of 60 Vbeta and 13 Jbeta primers. Produced via immunoSEQ multiplex PCR; TCRdb's table is partial and in-frame only. The sample holds more than 50,000 clones. The chain is built from TRBV4-2 and TRBJ2-3; possibly TRBD2 for D (7 bases). Material: PBMCs. The TCR was taken from a woman aged 40 to 49 in good health and CMV-seronegative. The CDR3 DNA follows: TGTGCCAGCAGCCGGCATACACAGGGAGGGAGGGCTAGCACAGATACGCAGTATTTT. It encodes CASSRHTQGGRASTDTQYF.